Here is one T cell receptor (beta chain) with its context. Which antigen it targets is not known. Base qualities are not recorded, but no much larger clone differs from it by a single base. This record comes from a study of CD8+ T cells in alopecia areata (dated by TCRdb to 2016 to 2018). Regarding the study in general: The treated patients took part in an open-label pilot trial in which moderate-to-severe alopecia areata was treated with oral tofacitinib at 5 to 10 mg twice daily. Scalp tissue and sorted CD4+ and CD8+ peripheral blood T cells from patchy and totalis/universalis alopecia areata patients and from healthy controls were covered by human TCRbeta sequencing. Scalp clonality was compared across normal scalp (n=4), patchy alopecia areata scalp (n=8), and alopecia totalis/universalis scalp (n=8). For the treated patients, the SALT score, which quantifies what percentage of scalp surface area is affected, served as the measure of disease severity. RNA was obtained with the PAXgene miRNA kit for fixed scalp, the miRNeasy kit for PBMCs, and the RNeasy kit for mouse skin. Tofacitinib was administered for 6 to 18 months, and 6 months of follow-up off drug were then conducted to assess delayed response and recurrence. immunoSEQ multiplex PCR using 35 Vbeta forward primers and 13 Jbeta reverse primers was used to amplify TCRbeta CDR3 regions. The study used high-throughput TCRbeta sequencing to examine T cell clonal expansion in alopecia areata, in both the C3H/HeJ mouse model and human patients. Tofacitinib-treated patients had biopsies at baseline and at 4 and 24 weeks of treatment, with a later scalp biopsy in several patients. Paper-wide results and their limitations: During tofacitinib treatment, many expanded lesional clones remained in scalp and blood, and this persistence may partly explain relapse after treatment is stopped. Scalp TCR repertoire analysis is complicated because resident alphabeta T cells in normal human skin are also sequenced, whereas mouse skin is dominated by gammadelta T cells. Because the treated cohort was small and included a single nonresponder, larger studies are needed to assess links between baseline CD8+ expansion and response. Shared TCR sequences between patients were less evident than in mice, which may be partly attributable to HLA diversity in the patient population. Tofacitinib significantly lowered scalp clonality and the number of expanded CD8+ clones among the top 100 scalp clones. Higher clonality and more expanded CD8+ clones were observed in lesional scalp than in normal scalp, particularly in alopecia totalis/universalis, a finding suggestive of antigenic drive.

In light of the paper, this sample's time point label describes: roughly 27 days on oral tofacitinib. Taken with the paper, the label for treatment or condition translates to: oral pan-JAK inhibitor, 5-10 mg twice daily. Lesional scalp punch biopsies and peripheral blood were obtained from alopecia areata patients. PBMCs were separated by density centrifugation and stained for CD3, CD4 and CD8, after which CD4+ and CD8+ T cells were sorted on a FACSAria. From a lookup of the germline V gene, CDR1 and CDR2 are SGHTA and FQGNSA. V has 5 bases trimmed and J has 2 bases trimmed; junction bases matching no gene number 8. The CDR3 covers 16 residues, taking in both the cysteine and the phenylalanine. CDR3 DNA only is kept here, 48 bases in frame from base 1. The library relied on the immunoSEQ multiplex PCR assay. For TCR sequencing, RNA was extracted from every sample and reverse transcribed into cDNA to serve as template. SuperScript III was used to make first-strand cDNA, primed with a 2:1 mix of oligo-dT and random hexamers. A synthetic immune receptor repertoire was used to measure amplification bias, and any remaining bias was corrected computationally. Regarding the original processing steps: After raw reads were preprocessed to remove errors, the CDR3 was defined following IMGT conventions as running from the conserved cysteine to phenylalanine. Clonality was computed as 1 minus the Shannon entropy, with the entropy normalized by log2 of the number of productive unique TCRs. Whether scalp clones were CD4 or CD8 was inferred by matching scalp TCRbeta sequences against CD4 and CD8 repertoires sorted from blood. In its TCRdb copy, this immuneACCESS table keeps in-frame sequences only and misses some clones. Where compared with another copy, unresolved V genes explain less than half of these, and the others have no known cause. The V and J calls and the clone size are those of that table, but D and trimming were determined from the DNA. This sample comprises under 250,000 clones, about three fifths of them detected only once. The leading ten clones occupy 1.6% of the sample.

The TCR comes from a human donor with alopecia areata. The sequencing used CD4+ T cells sorted from blood, collected at week 4, from a patient treated with tofacitinib. The V gene is TRBV7-2 and the J gene is TRBJ2-3, with TRBD2 matching 9 junction bases. CDR3 protein: CASSPQTSGSTDTQYF. Read as DNA, the sequence is TGTGCCAGCAGCCCCCAGACTAGCGGATCCACAGATACGCAGTATTTT.